Below, 28 T cell receptor beta chains from the same sample are listed, as sequenced in a study of memory CD4+ T cells and cytomegalovirus serostatus. Produced via immunoSEQ multiplex PCR; TCRdb's table is partial and in-frame only. This table holds about 60,000 clones, around 82% found once. The sort gate was single viable CD3+CD4+CD8-CD45RO+ cells for memory CD4+ T cells. Sequencing was performed on memory CD4+ T cells from blood. The receptors originated from an adult in good health and CMV-seronegative. Some clones in this sample may be carry-over from other donors' samples.

The chain joins TRBV30 to TRBJ1-4; D not resolved. CDR3 length equals 14 residues. The ends were cut back, 7 bases at V and 5 bases at J, with 17 bases in the middle. Germline CDR1 reads GTSNPN; CDR2 reads SVGIG (reference sequence). The CDR3 spells CAYSEGANNEKLFF. Here the CDR3 DNA reads TGTGCCTACTCCGAGGGCGCCAACAATGAAAAACTGTTTTTT. Based on the CDR3 plus reference TRBV30 and TRBJ1-4, the full variable domain is SQTIHQWPATLVQPVGSPLSLECTVEGTSNPNLYWYRQAAGRGLQLLFYSVGIGQISSEVPQNLSASRPQDRQFILSSKKLLLSDSGFYLCAYSEGANNEKLFFGSGTQLSVL.

This chain joins TRBV28 and TRBJ1-4, with D possibly being TRBD1 (6 bases). Germline V gene sequence: CDR1 MDHEN, CDR2 SYDVKM. The CDR3 spans 15 residues. V was clipped by 3 bases and J by 4 bases, with 12 bases between them. In DNA, the CDR3 is TGTGCCAGCAGTTTCTCAGGGACACTTAATGAAAAACTGTTTTTT. Translation gives CASSFSGTLNEKLFF.

V is TRBV4-2 and J is TRBJ1-1; D is unclear. Trimming took 0 bases from V and 2 from J, leaving 10 bases between them. The CDR3 totals 15 residues. Germline V gene sequence: CDR1 LGHNA, CDR2 YNFKEQ. The CDR3 DNA reads as TGTGCCAGCAGCCAAGATGGGTTCTTTAACACTGAAGCTTTCTTT. Its protein product is CASSQDGFFNTEAFF.

The chain has TRBV7-2 and TRBJ2-5, with TRBD2 matching over 9 bases. V lost 5 bases, J lost 5 bases, and 9 bases stayed unmatched. CDR1 SGHTA and CDR2 FQGNSA come from the germline V gene. The length of the CDR3 is 15 residues. The CDR3 loop is CASSRLAGLAETQYF. CDR3 coding DNA: TGTGCCAGCAGCCGTCTAGCGGGACTCGCCGAGACCCAGTACTTC. Full variable domain (missing parts from reference TRBV7-2 and TRBJ2-5): GAGVSQSPSNKVTEKGKDVELRCDPISGHTALYWYRQSLGQGLEFLIYFQGNSAPDKSGLPSDRFSAERTGGSVSTLTIQRTQQEDSAVYLCASSRLAGLAETQYFGPGTRLLVL.

A single count supports this clone. The chain combines TRBV11-2 with TRBJ2-7; TRBD2 agrees at 13 bases. V lost 5 bases to trimming and J lost 3 bases; unmatched junction nucleotides: 7. Looked up from germline, CDR1 is SGHAT and CDR2 is FQNNGV. The CDR3 length is 16 residues. The chain's CDR3 is CASSRTSGSRGYEQYF. The CDR3 region has the DNA TGTGCCAGCAGCCGGACTAGCGGGAGTAGGGGCTACGAGCAGTACTTC.

The chain carries TRBV2 and TRBJ2-5, with D maybe TRBD1 (5 bases). The CDR3 has 14 amino acids. The germline V gene encodes CDR1 SNHLY and CDR2 FYNNEI. Trimming took off 5 bases at V and 1 base at J, with 11 bases between the two ends. This chain's CDR3 is CASSSNGAQETQYF. The DNA of the CDR3 is TGTGCCAGCAGTTCCAATGGGGCCCAAGAGACCCAGTACTTC.

V is TRBV30 and J is TRBJ1-2, with 12 bases aligning to TRBD1. CDR1 GTSNPN and CDR2 SVGIG come from the germline V gene (reference sequence). This CDR3 contains 12 residues. V lost 7 bases and J lost 8; bases outside the gene matches: 5. The CDR3 is CASGQGARGYTF. CDR3 nucleotide sequence: TGTGCCTCGGGACAGGGGGCGCGAGGCTACACCTTC.

Remarks on this clone: In the same sample, other DNA sequences code for this CDR3. The chain combines TRBV18 with TRBJ2-1; the match to TRBD2 covers 8 bases. This CDR3 has 17 amino acids. The germline V gene has CDR1 KGHSH and CDR2 LQKENI. V lost 1 base to trimming and J lost 0 bases; unmatched junction nucleotides: 5. The CDR3 region is CASSPLTSGSSYNEQFF. CDR3 in DNA: TGTGCCAGCTCACCACTCACTAGCGGCAGCTCCTACAATGAGCAGTTCTTC.

The sample holds a few counts of this clone. The chain joins TRBV6-6 to TRBJ1-4; D is undetermined. Per germline, CDR1 MNHNY and CDR2 SVGAGI (reference sequence). The CDR3 contains 16 residues. The ends were cut back, 6 bases at V and 0 bases at J, with 14 bases in the middle. CDR3 amino acids: CASSFTPDATNEKLFF. CDR3 sequence (DNA): TGTGCCAGCAGCTTCACACCGGATGCAACTAATGAAAAACTGTTTTTT.

This clone has just one count. The V call is TRBV30, the J call TRBJ1-2; 9 bases agree with TRBD1. Trimming took 3 bases from V and 4 from J; bases not matched to a gene: 6. Per germline, CDR1 GTSNPN and CDR2 SVGIG (reference sequence). CDR3 length: 14 residues. The chain's CDR3 is CAWSAGQGSYGYTF. The CDR3 coding sequence is TGTGCCTGGAGCGCGGGACAGGGTTCCTATGGCTACACCTTC.

This chain links TRBV25-1 with TRBJ2-1, with a tentative D call TRBD1 (6 bases). Trimming stripped 2 bases from V and 2 bases from J, with 10 bases between. The germline CDR1 and CDR2 sequences are MGHDK and SYGVNS. The CDR3 length is 15 residues. CDR3: CASSEGWDTYNEQFF. The CDR3 bases are TGTGCCAGCAGTGAAGGCTGGGACACCTACAATGAGCAGTTCTTC.

This chain links TRBV25-1 with TRBJ2-2, with 9 bases matching TRBD1. CDR1 is MGHDK and CDR2 is SYGVNS in the germline V gene. The V segment lost 2 bases and the J segment 4 bases; nucleotides outside the gene matches: 11. The CDR3 covers 18 residues. The CDR3 loop reads CASSEQTGQGYTTGELFF. CDR3 bases: TGTGCCAGCAGTGAACAAACGGGACAGGGTTATACCACCGGGGAGCTGTTTTTT.

The chain is built from TRBV20-1 and TRBJ2-1, with D hard to call. Germline assignment: CDR1 DFQATT and CDR2 SNEGSKA (reference sequence). V gave up 3 bases and J gave up 5 bases, with 5 bases separating them. The CDR3 extends over 11 amino acids. The CDR3 nucleotides read TGCAGTGCTAGCGCAAACAATGAGCAGTTCTTC. Encoded protein: CSASANNEQFF.

J is TRBJ1-6 and V is TRBV27; 7 bases align to TRBD1. This CDR3 spans 18 amino acids. V trimming: 4 bases; J trimming: 10 bases; junction bases outside the gene matches: 19. Germline CDR1 MNHEY, CDR2 SMNVEV (reference sequence). The CDR3 protein is CASSSVYYRQGRGSPLHF. In DNA, the CDR3 is TGTGCCAGCAGTTCCGTATATTACCGACAGGGCAGAGGGTCACCCCTCCACTTT.

The chain carries TRBV6-1 and TRBJ2-3; D ambiguous. Germline CDR1 is MNHNS and CDR2 is SASEGT. The ends were cut back, 1 base at V and 4 bases at J, with 12 bases in the middle. CDR3 size: 15 residues. The CDR3 region is CASSEDQFRADTQYF. The CDR3 DNA reads as TGTGCCAGCAGTGAAGATCAGTTCCGGGCAGATACGCAGTATTTT.

This rearrangement joins TRBV4-1 to TRBJ1-2; D gene uncertain. In germline, CDR1 is MGHRA, CDR2 YSYEKL. With 0 bases removed from V and 0 bases from J, the gap between germline ends came to 8 bases. This CDR3 region has 15 residues. This CDR3 reads CASSQDRVTNYGYTF. The CDR3 DNA reads as TGCGCCAGCAGCCAAGATCGGGTCACTAACTATGGCTACACCTTC.

This chain connects TRBV19 to TRBJ2-3; the match to TRBD2 covers 8 bases. This CDR3 is 13 amino acids long. The V gene's germline CDR1 is LNHDA and CDR2 SQIVND (reference sequence). V lost 6 bases to trimming and J lost 4 bases; unmatched junction nucleotides: 3. The chain's CDR3 is CASRVSGADTQYF. The CDR3 nucleotides are TGTGCCAGTAGAGTTAGCGGGGCAGATACGCAGTATTTT.

The chain recombines TRBV10-3 with TRBJ1-5, with D uncertain. The CDR3 consists of 13 residues. Per the germline V gene, CDR1 is ENHRY and CDR2 is SYGVKD. Trimming removed 4 bases at V and 2 bases at J, with 6 bases between. CDR3 nucleotides: TGTGCCATCAGTGCCGAGGGCAATCAGCCCCAGCATTTT. Its translation is CAISAEGNQPQHF.

On this clone itself: The sample has other DNA sequences that encode this CDR3 too. The chain uses TRBV7-2 and TRBJ2-3, with D hard to call. CDR1 and CDR2 from the germline V gene are SGHTA and FQGNSA. Trimming took 4 bases from V and 5 from J, leaving 7 bases between them. This CDR3 is 12 amino acids long. The CDR3 loop is CASSYLRDTQYF. The CDR3 DNA is TGTGCCAGCAGCTACCTGCGAGATACGCAGTATTTT. Supplemented by reference TRBV7-2 and TRBJ2-3, the full variable domain reads GAGVSQSPSNKVTEKGKDVELRCDPISGHTALYWYRQSLGQGLEFLIYFQGNSAPDKSGLPSDRFSAERTGGSVSTLTIQRTQQEDSAVYLCASSYLRDTQYFGPGTRLTVL.

This clone came up once. The J gene is TRBJ2-1, the V gene TRBV11-2, with TRBD2 matching 8 bases. This CDR3 has 14 residues. The V gene end was trimmed by 0 bases and the J gene end by 9 bases; junction bases not matched to a gene: 4. CDR1 and CDR2 from the germline V gene are SGHAT and FQNNGV. CDR3 coding DNA: TGTGCCAGCAGCTTAGAAGGTCGGGGGGGTGAGCAGTTCTTC. Translated, it gives CASSLEGRGGEQFF.

This clone was counted between two and nine times. The V gene is TRBV10-3, the J gene TRBJ2-2; D may be TRBD1 (6 bases). The CDR3 is made up of 15 amino acids. Per the germline V gene, CDR1 is ENHRY and CDR2 is SYGVKD. V was cut by 7 bases and J by 2 bases, with 14 bases left in between. Here the CDR3 reads CAIKPRDTNTGELFF. Here the CDR3 DNA reads TGTGCCATCAAACCCCGGGACACCAACACCGGGGAGCTGTTTTTT.

This clone appeared once. V is TRBV7-9 and J is TRBJ1-5; TRBD1 matches at 7 bases. The germline V gene encodes CDR1 SEHNR and CDR2 FQNEAQ (reference sequence). With V trimmed by 1 base and J by 7 bases, 10 bases remained unmatched. The CDR3 totals 16 residues. CDR3 residues: CASSLGTQGEGQPQHF. In nucleotides, the CDR3 is TGTGCCAGCAGCTTAGGTACGCAGGGGGAAGGACAGCCCCAGCATTTT.

This chain connects TRBV7-2 to TRBJ2-7, with D maybe TRBD1 (6 bases). The CDR3 is made up of 14 amino acids. From germline, CDR1 is SGHTA and CDR2 FQGNSA. V lost 3 bases to trimming and J lost 5 bases, with 14 bases between them. This chain's CDR3 is CASSFTGTYHEQYF. CDR3 bases: TGTGCCAGCAGCTTTACCGGGACATACCACGAGCAGTACTTC. Looking up the rest from reference TRBV7-2 and TRBJ2-7 gives the full variable domain: GAGVSQSPSNKVTEKGKDVELRCDPISGHTALYWYRQSLGQGLEFLIYFQGNSAPDKSGLPSDRFSAERTGGSVSTLTIQRTQQEDSAVYLCASSFTGTYHEQYFGPGTRLTVT.

The chain employs TRBV6-6 and TRBJ2-5, with 9 bases fitting TRBD1. This CDR3 region has 14 residues. The V segment lost 4 bases and the J segment 5 bases; nucleotides outside the gene matches: 5. Looked up from germline, CDR1 is MNHNY and CDR2 is SVGAGI (reference sequence). CDR3 sequence (DNA): TGTGCCAGCAGTTCACAGGGGGCTGGGGAGACCCAGTACTTC. Translating it yields CASSSQGAGETQYF.

This chain connects TRBV30 to TRBJ2-7; the match to TRBD1 covers 7 bases. V lost 0 bases to trimming and J lost 3 bases; unmatched junction nucleotides: 2. CDR3 length equals 13 residues. Germline V CDR1 and CDR2: GTSNPN, SVGIG (reference sequence). This chain's CDR3 is CAWSVQGLYEQYF. CDR3 bases: TGTGCCTGGAGTGTACAGGGGCTCTACGAGCAGTACTTC.

This clone was detected a few times. The V call is TRBV6-1, the J call TRBJ1-5, with a weak D call TRBD1 (5 bases). Looked up from germline, CDR1 is MNHNS and CDR2 is SASEGT. V lost 8 bases and J lost 6, with 8 bases in between. The CDR3 is 11 residues long. CDR3 DNA sequence: TGTGCCAGCGGCACAGGTCAGCCCCAGCATTTT. Amino acid sequence: CASGTGQPQHF.

The chain couples TRBV6-1 to TRBJ2-1, with D tentatively TRBD1 (5 bases). V was clipped by 2 bases and J by 6 bases, with 17 bases between them. Germline V gives CDR1 MNHNS, CDR2 SASEGT. The CDR3 loop spans 16 amino acids. CDR3 protein: CASSEPGAGSGNEQFF. The CDR3 DNA sequence: TGTGCCAGCAGTGAACCGGGCGCAGGGTCGGGCAATGAGCAGTTCTTC.

The chain has TRBV15 and TRBJ1-1; the match to TRBD1 covers 7 bases. The V segment lost 6 bases and the J segment 7 bases; nucleotides outside the gene matches: 8. CDR1 LNHNV and CDR2 YYDKDF come from the germline V gene (reference sequence). The CDR3 loop spans 13 amino acids. This CDR3 is CATRETGTGEAFF. The CDR3 nucleotides are TGTGCCACCAGAGAGACAGGGACGGGTGAAGCTTTCTTT. Using reference TRBV15 and TRBJ1-1 for the parts outside the CDR3, the full variable domain is DAMVIQNPRYQVTQFGKPVTLSCSQTLNHNVMYWYQQKSSQAPKLLFHYYDKDFNNEADTPDNFQSRRPNTSFCFLDIRSPGLGDTAMYLCATRETGTGEAFFGQGTRLTVV.